The clone carrying this T cell receptor beta chain was seen a single time. This PCR relied on a set of 60 Vbeta primers and 13 Jbeta primers. Assay used: immunoSEQ multiplex PCR; TCRdb lists only in-frame clones, some missing. Here the sample spans a few hundred thousand clones, about nine tenths being singletons. The germline V gene has CDR1 SNHLY and CDR2 FYNNEI. CDR3 size: 14 residues. V was pared by 4 bases and J by 3 bases, with 2 bases of the junction left unmatched. This sample stems from a study of cytomegalovirus exposure and HLA in healthy donors. The chain has TRBV2 and TRBJ2-2; TRBD2 matches at 7 bases. Material for sequencing was PBMCs. The TCR was taken from a girl aged 2 to 9 in good health and CMV-seronegative. The CDR3 region has the DNA TGTGCCAGCAGTGTCCTAGCGGACACCGGGGAGCTGTTTTTT. It encodes CASSVLADTGELFF.